Below, 27 T cell receptor beta chains from the same sample are listed, as sequenced in a study of cytotoxic CD8 clonotypes in ibrutinib-treated CLL. The repertoire was sequenced with immunoSEQ multiplex PCR; TCRdb's copy has only in-frame clones and lacks some. The top ten clones hold 9.5% to 15% of a sample with about 130,000 clones, about 79% of them seen once. Here the sequenced sample was PBMCs, taken after 12 months of ibrutinib treatment. These TCRs come from a human donor with chronic lymphocytic leukemia.

This clone was observed a handful of times. The chain combines TRBV5-6 with TRBJ1-1; no reliable D call. Trimming left V 2 bases short and J 8 bases short, with 10 bases between. This CDR3 spans 12 amino acids. CDR1 is SGHDT, CDR2 YYEEEE, per germline. The CDR3 coding sequence is TGTGCCAGCAGCTTTCTCTCCCGGGAAGCTTTCTTT. This sequence encodes CASSFLSREAFF.

CDR3 DNA sequence: TGTGCCAGCAGCGTCGGACAGGGGGCGTTGTATGGCTACACCTTC. It yields the protein CASSVGQGALYGYTF. V usage is TRBV2 and J usage is TRBJ1-2, with 11 bases aligning to TRBD1. Trimming cost V 6 bases and J 5 bases; bases outside gene matches: 8. The V gene's germline CDR1 is SNHLY and CDR2 FYNNEI. CDR3 size: 15 residues.

The chain carries TRBV18 and TRBJ2-1; TRBD2 agrees at 12 bases. The length of the CDR3 is 17 residues. CDR1 is KGHSH, CDR2 LQKENI, per germline. V lost 0 bases to trimming and J lost 6 bases; unmatched junction nucleotides: 6. Written as DNA, the CDR3 is TGTGCCAGCTCACCACCGCTAGCGGGAGGGCCCTCCAATGAGCAGTTCTTC. Translation: CASSPPLAGGPSNEQFF.

This chain links TRBV7-3 with TRBJ1-5; D ambiguous. This CDR3 has 15 residues. Per the germline V gene, CDR1 is SGHTA and CDR2 is FQGTGA. V lost 2 bases and J lost 1, with 9 bases in between. This CDR3 reads CASSLDGRSNQPQHF. The CDR3 DNA reads as TGTGCCAGCAGCTTAGACGGCAGAAGCAATCAGCCCCAGCATTTT.

On this clone itself: Other nucleotide sequences from this sample produce the same CDR3. The rearrangement uses TRBV7-2 and TRBJ1-2, with no clear D. Per germline, CDR1 SGHTA and CDR2 FQGNSA. This CDR3 comprises 14 residues. V was trimmed by 1 base and J by 4 bases, leaving 10 bases between them. The CDR3 DNA sequence: TGTGCCAGCAGCTTAGGCCCGGGTGGCTATGGCTACACCTTC. Translating gives CASSLGPGGYGYTF.

This chain links TRBV19 with TRBJ2-1, with 8 bases matching TRBD2. Per the germline V gene, CDR1 is LNHDA and CDR2 is SQIVND (reference sequence). This CDR3 is 16 amino acids long. V lost 6 bases and J lost 3; bases outside the gene matches: 10. CDR3 DNA: TGTGCCAGTAGGTCCTTAGGCACTAGCGGCTACAATGAGCAGTTCTTC. It specifies CASRSLGTSGYNEQFF.

The chain has TRBV7-7 and TRBJ2-5; D may be TRBD1 (6 bases). The CDR3 consists of 14 residues. The V gene's germline CDR1 is SSHAT and CDR2 FNYEAQ (reference sequence). V lost 3 bases and J 2 bases, leaving 10 bases between the germline ends. The CDR3 loop reads CASSFWGPQETQYF. The CDR3 DNA sequence: TGTGCCAGCAGCTTCTGGGGGCCTCAAGAGACCCAGTACTTC.

This sequence joins TRBV5-4 and TRBJ2-1, with 11 bases fitting TRBD1. This CDR3 contains 18 residues. The ends lost 3 bases at V and 0 bases at J; junction bases unmatched: 8. The germline gives CDR1 SGHNT, CDR2 YYREEE (reference sequence). DNA for the CDR3: TGTGCCAGCAGCTCTGGACAGGGGGCCCAAAGCTCCTACAATGAGCAGTTCTTC. The encoded protein is CASSSGQGAQSSYNEQFF.

The chain links TRBV18 to TRBJ1-1; no clear D. V lost 3 bases and J 1 base, leaving 12 bases between the germline ends. Germline V CDR1 and CDR2: KGHSH, LQKENI. The length of the CDR3 is 15 residues. The CDR3 is CASSPTGPRNTEAFF. The CDR3, as DNA: TGTGCCAGCTCACCGACCGGGCCACGGAACACTGAAGCTTTCTTT.

This clone was picked up a small number of times. The gene calls are TRBV29-1 and TRBJ1-3; D is undetermined. Trimming removed 7 bases from V and 4 bases from J, with 8 bases in between. This CDR3 is 11 amino acids long. Per germline, CDR1 SQVTM and CDR2 ANQGSEA. The CDR3 region is CSAHRGNTIYF. The CDR3 nucleotides are TGCAGCGCACATAGGGGAAACACCATATATTTT. Filled out from reference TRBV29-1 and TRBJ1-3, the complete variable domain reads SAVISQKPSRDICQRGTSLTIQCQVDSQVTMMFWYRQQPGQSLTLIATANQGSEATYESGFVIDKFPISRPNLTFSTLTVSNMSPEDSSIYLCSAHRGNTIYFGEGSWLTVV.

This rearrangement joins TRBV19 to TRBJ1-2; D gene unclear. V was cut by 5 bases and J by 5 bases, with 15 bases left in between. CDR1 and CDR2 from the germline V gene are LNHDA and SQIVND (reference sequence). The CDR3 totals 14 residues. The CDR3 DNA sequence: TGTGCCAGTAGTGGAGACTTCAGAGGGTATGGCTACACCTTC. It encodes CASSGDFRGYGYTF.

Turning to this clone: The junction and the germline gene differ at one end; a read error may be behind it. J is TRBJ2-5 and V is TRBV5-1; possible D gene TRBD1, 5 bases. Germline V lookup: CDR1 SGHRS, CDR2 YFSETQ. This CDR3 has 13 amino acids. The CDR3 region has the DNA TGCGCCAGCAGGTTGGAAGGGGAAGAGACCCAGTACTTC. Its translation: CASRLEGEETQYF.

The V call is TRBV18, the J call TRBJ1-1; D uncertain. This CDR3 has 15 amino acids. The germline V and J ends were trimmed by 3 bases and 1 base, with 12 bases remaining between them. The germline V gene encodes CDR1 KGHSH and CDR2 LQKENI. CDR3 in DNA: TGTGCCAGCTCACCGCTACCAGACCCGAACACTGAAGCTTTCTTT. Translating gives CASSPLPDPNTEAFF.

The gene calls are TRBV7-9 and TRBJ1-5; no reliable D call. The CDR3 consists of 15 residues. CDR1 is SEHNR, CDR2 FQNEAQ, per germline (reference sequence). V lost 5 bases and J 0 bases, leaving 11 bases between the germline ends. As DNA, the CDR3 is TGTGCCAGCAGCCCCTCTGGGAGTAGCAATCAGCCCCAGCATTTT. Its protein product is CASSPSGSSNQPQHF.

The chain recombines TRBV6-1 with TRBJ2-7; possible D gene TRBD1, 5 bases. The V end lost 11 bases, the J end lost 2 bases, and 16 bases lay between the germline ends. Per the germline V gene, CDR1 is MNHNS and CDR2 is SASEGT. This CDR3 is 13 amino acids long. The CDR3: CAGGLGAPYEQYF. CDR3 nucleotide sequence: TGTGCCGGTGGGTTAGGGGCCCCCTACGAGCAGTACTTC.

The sample holds a few counts of this clone. V is TRBV28 and J is TRBJ2-7; a weak D match, TRBD1 (6 bases). The V end was cut by 5 bases, the J end by 2 bases, with 13 bases between. CDR3 length equals 14 residues. Germline V gives CDR1 MDHEN, CDR2 SYDVKM. CDR3 residues: CASSRIGDTYEQYF. CDR3 nucleotide sequence: TGTGCCAGCAGTCGAATCGGGGACACCTACGAGCAGTACTTC.

The chain has TRBV9 and TRBJ2-7, with 7 bases identical to TRBD2. The CDR3 contains 15 residues. V was pared by 3 bases and J by 0 bases, with 6 bases of the junction left unmatched. Germline V gene lookup returns CDR1 SGDLS and CDR2 YYNGEE. CDR3 DNA: TGTGCCAGCAGCGCCCGGGACTATACCTCCTACGAGCAGTACTTC. It encodes CASSARDYTSYEQYF. Combining the CDR3 with reference TRBV9 and TRBJ2-7 gives the whole variable domain DSGVTQTPKHLITATGQRVTLRCSPRSGDLSVYWYQQSLDQGLQFLIQYYNGEERAKGNILERFSAQQFPDLHSELNLSSLELGDSALYFCASSARDYTSYEQYFGPGTRLTVT.

V is TRBV6-1 and J is TRBJ2-1; D call uncertain. CDR3 size: 15 residues. The V end lost 2 bases, the J end lost 0 bases, and 8 bases lay between the germline ends. Germline loops: CDR1 MNHNS, CDR2 SASEGT. CDR3 DNA sequence: TGTGCCAGCAGTGAATCGCCAGACTCCTACAATGAGCAGTTCTTC. Protein sequence: CASSESPDSYNEQFF.

This clone was recorded only once. The DNA of the CDR3 is TGTGCCAGCAGCCACAGAGTAGCGGGAGGACTCTCCTACGAGCAGTACTTC. This codes for CASSHRVAGGLSYEQYF. V gene TRBV4-2 combines with J gene TRBJ2-7, with 10 bases aligning to TRBD2. Germline CDR1 reads LGHNA; CDR2 reads YNFKEQ. The CDR3 contains 17 residues. V shed 3 bases and J 0 bases; nucleotides not matched to a gene: 8.

V gene TRBV27 combines with J gene TRBJ2-7; D remains ambiguous. V was shortened by 0 bases and J by 2 bases, with 8 bases between the two germline ends. CDR3 length equals 14 residues. The germline V gene encodes CDR1 MNHEY and CDR2 SMNVEV (reference sequence). In DNA form, the CDR3 reads TGTGCCAGCAGTTTATCATGGGGTACCTACGAGCAGTACTTC. Amino acids: CASSLSWGTYEQYF.

This chain joins TRBV9 and TRBJ2-7, with 9 bases identical to TRBD1. The CDR3 is 15 amino acids. V lost 3 bases to trimming and J lost 4 bases; unmatched junction nucleotides: 8. Germline CDR1 SGDLS, CDR2 YYNGEE. CDR3 residues: CASSGGQGTTYEQYF. For the CDR3, the DNA is TGTGCCAGCAGCGGAGGACAGGGGACAACATACGAGCAGTACTTC.

With respect to this clone: At one end, the junction sequence differs from germline, possibly due to a read error. The chain employs TRBV6-1 and TRBJ2-5; 7 bases are a match to TRBD1. The CDR3 extends over 14 amino acids. Germline CDR1 reads MNHNS; CDR2 reads SASEGT. This chain's CDR3 is CASSEDRAQETQYF. CDR3 nucleotides: TGTGCCAGCAGCGAAGACAGGGCTCAAGAGACCCAGTACTTC.

The chain employs TRBV19 and TRBJ2-1, with a possible D match to TRBD2 (5 bases). Trimming stripped 5 bases from V and 2 bases from J, with 13 bases between. There are 15 residues in the CDR3. The germline gives CDR1 LNHDA, CDR2 SQIVND (reference sequence). CDR3 residues: CASSPPTGAYNEQFF. CDR3 nucleotide sequence: TGTGCCAGTAGTCCCCCGACCGGGGCCTACAATGAGCAGTTCTTC.

This clone was found once. The chain combines TRBV25-1 with TRBJ2-1, with 9 bases lining up with TRBD2. The J segment lost 1 base and the V segment lost 0 bases, leaving 7 bases of the junction unmatched. Germline-derived CDR1 and CDR2 are MGHDK and SYGVNS. The CDR3 loop spans 18 amino acids. CDR3 sequence: CASSEYHSGRRSYNEQFF. The CDR3 bases are TGTGCCAGCAGTGAATATCATAGCGGGAGAAGGTCCTACAATGAGCAGTTCTTC.

This sequence joins TRBV5-6 and TRBJ1-3; 7 bases are a match to TRBD1. Losses at the gene ends were 4 bases for V and 0 bases for J; bases not matched to a gene: 7. This CDR3 spans 16 amino acids. Germline CDR1 SGHDT, CDR2 YYEEEE. CDR3 coding DNA: TGTGCCAGCAGCCTGGGACAGCTTTTCTCTGGAAACACCATATATTTT. This encodes CASSLGQLFSGNTIYF. Full variable domain (outside the CDR3, taken from reference TRBV5-6 and TRBJ1-3): DAGVTQSPTHLIKTRGQQVTLRCSPKSGHDTVSWYQQALGQGPQFIFQYYEEEERQRGNFPDRFSGHQFPNYSSELNVNALLLGDSALYLCASSLGQLFSGNTIYFGEGSWLTVV.

The V and J genes are TRBV7-9 and TRBJ1-1; 7 nucleotides agree with TRBD1. The V segment lost 5 bases and the J segment 1 base; nucleotides outside the gene matches: 1. This CDR3 spans 13 amino acids. Germline V gene sequence: CDR1 SEHNR, CDR2 FQNEAQ (reference sequence). CDR3 sequence: CASSPGGNTEAFF. The CDR3 DNA sequence: TGTGCCAGCAGCCCAGGGGGGAACACTGAAGCTTTCTTT.

The V call is TRBV6-1, the J call TRBJ1-1; a possible D gene is TRBD1 (6 bases). The CDR3 contains 14 residues. Germline values: CDR1 MNHNS, CDR2 SASEGT. V lost 6 bases and J lost 4, with 15 bases in between. The CDR3 protein is CASRRTGLSTEAFF. The CDR3, as DNA: TGTGCCAGCAGGCGCACAGGGCTGTCCACTGAAGCTTTCTTT.